The T cell receptor (beta chain) under discussion was sequenced for a study of blood T cell repertoires in COVID-19. This clone appeared many times. The CDR3 spans 16 residues. The V gene end was trimmed by 3 bases and the J gene end by 0 bases; junction bases not matched to a gene: 4. This table comes from immunoSEQ multiplex PCR, and its TCRdb copy is limited to in-frame clones, with some not included. Altogether fewer than 350,000 clones are present, around 81% being singletons, with the ten largest covering around 4%. Sequenced sample: peripheral blood. The rearrangement uses TRBV5-7 and TRBJ2-7; 12 positions match TRBD2. TRBV5-7 is placed among ORFs of uncertain function. This sequence was found in a woman between 45 and 60 years old with active or convalescent COVID-19. In nucleotides, the CDR3 is TGTGCCAGCAGCTGCGGACTAGCGGGACCCTCCTACGAGCAGTACTTC. This sequence encodes CASSCGLAGPSYEQYF.